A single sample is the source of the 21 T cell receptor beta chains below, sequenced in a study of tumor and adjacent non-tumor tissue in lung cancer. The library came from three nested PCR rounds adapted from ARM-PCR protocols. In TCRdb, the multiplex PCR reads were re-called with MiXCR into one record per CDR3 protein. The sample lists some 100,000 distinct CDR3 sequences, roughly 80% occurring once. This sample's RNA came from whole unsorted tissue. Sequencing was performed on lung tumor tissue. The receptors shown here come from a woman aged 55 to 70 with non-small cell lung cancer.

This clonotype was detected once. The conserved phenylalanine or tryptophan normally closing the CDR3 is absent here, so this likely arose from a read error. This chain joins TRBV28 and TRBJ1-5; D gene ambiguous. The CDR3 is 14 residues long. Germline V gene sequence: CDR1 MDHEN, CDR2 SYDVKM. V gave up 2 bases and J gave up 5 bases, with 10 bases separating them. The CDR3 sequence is CASSLILGDQPQHY. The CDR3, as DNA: TGTGCCAGCAGTTTAATTCTAGGTGATCAGCCCCAGCATTAT.

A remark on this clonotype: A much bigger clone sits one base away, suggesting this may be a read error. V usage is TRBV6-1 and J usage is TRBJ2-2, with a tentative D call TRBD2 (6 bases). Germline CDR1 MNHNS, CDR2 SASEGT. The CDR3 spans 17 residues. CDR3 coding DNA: TGTGCCAGCAGGGAGGGTAGAGGTACTTGGGTCGCCGGGAAGCTGTTTTTT. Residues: CASREGRGTWVAGKLFF.

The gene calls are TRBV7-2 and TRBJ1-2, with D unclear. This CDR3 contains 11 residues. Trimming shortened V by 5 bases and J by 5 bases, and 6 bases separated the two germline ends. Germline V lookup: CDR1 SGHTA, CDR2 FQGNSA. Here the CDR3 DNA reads TGTGCCAGCAGCCTGAAATATGGCTACACCTTC. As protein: CASSLKYGYTF. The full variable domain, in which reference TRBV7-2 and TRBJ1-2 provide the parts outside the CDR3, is GAGVSQSPSNKVTEKGKDVELRCDPISGHTALYWYRQSLGQGLEFLIYFQGNSAPDKSGLPSDRFSAERTGGSVSTLTIQRTQQEDSAVYLCASSLKYGYTFGSGTRLTVV.

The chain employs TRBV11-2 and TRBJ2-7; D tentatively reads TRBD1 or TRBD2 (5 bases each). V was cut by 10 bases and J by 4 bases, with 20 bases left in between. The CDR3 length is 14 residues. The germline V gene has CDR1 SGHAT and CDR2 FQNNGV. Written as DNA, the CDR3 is TGTGCCAACACTTGGGGCCGCGGAGGATACGAGCAGTACTTC. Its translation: CANTWGRGGYEQYF.

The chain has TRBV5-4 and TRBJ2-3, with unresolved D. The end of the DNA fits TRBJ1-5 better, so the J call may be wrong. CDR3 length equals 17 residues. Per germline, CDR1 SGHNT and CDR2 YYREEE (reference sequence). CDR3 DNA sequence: TGTGCCAGCAGCTTGGGTTTGAGGGCCTCTAGCACAGATACGCAGCATTTT. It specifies CASSLGLRASSTDTQHF.

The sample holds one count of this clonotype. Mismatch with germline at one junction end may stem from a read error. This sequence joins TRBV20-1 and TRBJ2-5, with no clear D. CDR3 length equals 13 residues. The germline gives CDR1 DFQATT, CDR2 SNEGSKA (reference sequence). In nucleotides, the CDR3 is TGCCGTGCTAGTGAAACACTGCAAAAGACCCAGTACTTC. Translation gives CRASETLQKTQYF.

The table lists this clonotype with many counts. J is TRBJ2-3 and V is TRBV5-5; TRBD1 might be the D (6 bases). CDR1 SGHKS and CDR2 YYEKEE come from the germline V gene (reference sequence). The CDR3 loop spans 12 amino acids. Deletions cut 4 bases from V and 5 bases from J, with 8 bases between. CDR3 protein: CASSPQGDTQYF. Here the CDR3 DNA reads TGTGCCAGCAGCCCACAGGGAGATACGCAGTATTTT.

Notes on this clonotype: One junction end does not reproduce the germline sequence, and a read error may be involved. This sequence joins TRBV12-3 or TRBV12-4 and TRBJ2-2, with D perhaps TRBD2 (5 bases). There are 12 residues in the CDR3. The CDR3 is CVSSLGTGELLF. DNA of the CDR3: TGTGTCAGCAGCCTCGGCACCGGGGAGCTGTTATTT.

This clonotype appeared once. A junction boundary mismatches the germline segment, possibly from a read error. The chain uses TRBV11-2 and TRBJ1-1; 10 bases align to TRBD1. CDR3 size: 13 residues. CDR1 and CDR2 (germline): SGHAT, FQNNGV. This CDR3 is CASSRGTGAGASF. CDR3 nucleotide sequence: TGTGCCAGCAGTCGCGGGACAGGGGCCGGAGCTTCCTTT.

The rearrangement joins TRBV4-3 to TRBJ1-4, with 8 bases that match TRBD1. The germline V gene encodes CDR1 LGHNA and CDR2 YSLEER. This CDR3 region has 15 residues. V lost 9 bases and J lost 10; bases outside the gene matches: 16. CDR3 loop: CASCRTGTGDLKLFF. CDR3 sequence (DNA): TGCGCCAGTTGCCGGACCGGGACAGGCGATTTAAAACTGTTTTTT.

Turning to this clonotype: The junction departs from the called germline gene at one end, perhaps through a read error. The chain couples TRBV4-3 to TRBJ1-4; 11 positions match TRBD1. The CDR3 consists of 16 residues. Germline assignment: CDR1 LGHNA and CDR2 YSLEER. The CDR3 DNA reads TGTGCAAGCAGCCCCGGGACAGGGGGACTGTCTGAAAAACTGTTTTTT. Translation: CASSPGTGGLSEKLFF.

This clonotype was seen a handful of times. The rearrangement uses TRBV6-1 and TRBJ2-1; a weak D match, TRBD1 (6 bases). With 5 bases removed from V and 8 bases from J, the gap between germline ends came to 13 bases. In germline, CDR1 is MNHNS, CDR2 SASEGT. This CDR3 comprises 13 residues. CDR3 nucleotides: TGTGCCAGCAGTAAGGACAGTGAGTATGAGCAGTTCTTC. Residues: CASSKDSEYEQFF.

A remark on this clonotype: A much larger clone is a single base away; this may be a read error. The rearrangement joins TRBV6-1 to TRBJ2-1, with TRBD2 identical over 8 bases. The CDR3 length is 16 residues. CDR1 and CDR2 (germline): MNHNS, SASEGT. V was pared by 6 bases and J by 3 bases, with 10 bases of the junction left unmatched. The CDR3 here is CASRSELAAVYNEQFF. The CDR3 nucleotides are TGTGCCAGCAGGAGCGAACTAGCGGCGGTCTACAATGAGCAGTTCTTC.

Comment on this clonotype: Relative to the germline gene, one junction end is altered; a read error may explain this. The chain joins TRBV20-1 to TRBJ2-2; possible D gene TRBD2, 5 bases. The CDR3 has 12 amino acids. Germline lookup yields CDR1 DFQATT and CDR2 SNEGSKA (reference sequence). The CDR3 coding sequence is TGCATTGCTAGATCGAACGCCGGGGAGTTGTTTTTT. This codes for CIARSNAGELFF.

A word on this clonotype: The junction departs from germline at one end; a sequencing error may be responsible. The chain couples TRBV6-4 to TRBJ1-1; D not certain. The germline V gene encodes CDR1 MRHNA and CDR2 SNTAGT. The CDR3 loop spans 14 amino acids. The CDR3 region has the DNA TGTGCCAGCAGTGCCTCGGAGCTGAACATTGAAGCTTTCTTT. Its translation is CASSASELNIEAFF.

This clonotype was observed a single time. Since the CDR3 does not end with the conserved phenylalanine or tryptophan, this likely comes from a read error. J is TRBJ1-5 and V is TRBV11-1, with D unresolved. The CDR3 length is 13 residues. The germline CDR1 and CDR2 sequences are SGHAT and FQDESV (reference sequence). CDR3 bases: TGTGCCAGTGCTTGGAGGGCTGATCAGCTCCAGCATTAT. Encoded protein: CASAWRADQLQHY.

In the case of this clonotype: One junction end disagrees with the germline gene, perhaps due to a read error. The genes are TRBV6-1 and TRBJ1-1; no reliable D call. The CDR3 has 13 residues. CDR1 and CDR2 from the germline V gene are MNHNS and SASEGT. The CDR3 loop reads CAIQTDMGTEALF. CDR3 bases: TGTGCCATCCAAACAGACATGGGAACTGAAGCTCTCTTT.

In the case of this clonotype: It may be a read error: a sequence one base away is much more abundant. CDR3: CASSSQSRNTIYF. The DNA of the CDR3 is TGTGCCAGCAGCTCCCAATCTCGTAACACCATATATTTT. V usage is TRBV7-2 and J usage is TRBJ1-3; D remains unclear. The V end was cut by 4 bases, the J end by 7 bases, with 11 bases between. Germline V lookup: CDR1 SGHTA, CDR2 FQGNSA. This CDR3 is 13 amino acids long.

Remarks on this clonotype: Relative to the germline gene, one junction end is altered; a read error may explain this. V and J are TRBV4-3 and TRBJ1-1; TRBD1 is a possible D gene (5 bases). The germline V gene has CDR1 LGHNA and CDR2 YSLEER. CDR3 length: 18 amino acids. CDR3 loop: CGSSQDLGLHLVNTEAFF. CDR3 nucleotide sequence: TGCGGCAGCAGCCAAGATCTGGGACTGCACTTGGTGAACACTGAAGCTTTCTTT.

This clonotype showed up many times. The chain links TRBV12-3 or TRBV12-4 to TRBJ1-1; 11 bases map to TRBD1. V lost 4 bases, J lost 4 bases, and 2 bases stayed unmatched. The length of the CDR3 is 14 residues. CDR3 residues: CASSYGTGGTEAFF. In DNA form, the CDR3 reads TGTGCCAGCAGTTACGGGACAGGGGGCACTGAAGCTTTCTTT.

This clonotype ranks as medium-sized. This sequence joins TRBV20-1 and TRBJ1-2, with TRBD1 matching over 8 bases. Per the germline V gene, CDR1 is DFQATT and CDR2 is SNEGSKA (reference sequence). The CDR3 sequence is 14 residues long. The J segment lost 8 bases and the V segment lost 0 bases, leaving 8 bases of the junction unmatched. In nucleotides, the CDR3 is TGCAGTGCTAGAGAACAGGGGGGATTGGACGGCTACACCTTC. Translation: CSAREQGGLDGYTF.